The 11 T cell receptor beta chains reported below all come from one sample, sequenced in a study of glioma-infiltrating T cells. TCR alpha and beta CDR3 regions were amplified from RNA using iRepertoire nested multiplex PCR. TCRdb re-called the multiplex PCR reads through MiXCR, storing one row per CDR3 protein. The sample holds approximately 89,000 distinct CDR3 sequences, 23% seen once. Material for sequencing was glioma tissue, nonneoplastic brain tissue, or PBMCs (not recorded which). The source is a human donor with low-grade glioma or glioblastoma, undergoing nonglioma brain surgery, or in good health (not recorded which).

This clonotype was recorded once. This may be a read error, as it is one base from a much larger clone. The V call is TRBV5-1, the J call TRBJ1-3, with D maybe TRBD1 (6 bases). There are 17 residues in the CDR3. Germline-derived CDR1 and CDR2 are SGHRS and YFSETQ. CDR3 coding DNA: TGCGCCAGCAGCTTGGCCCCGACAGGCAACTCTGGAAGCACCATATATTTT. Amino acid sequence: CASSLAPTGNSGSTIYF.

As concerns this clonotype: This may be a read error: a much more frequent sequence differs by one nucleotide. The gene calls are TRBV6-1 and TRBJ2-5, with TRBD2 matching 8 bases. Looked up from germline, CDR1 is MNHNS and CDR2 is SASEGT. The CDR3 totals 15 residues. The J segment lost 5 bases and the V segment lost 8 bases, leaving 13 bases of the junction unmatched. CDR3 sequence (DNA): TGTGCCAGCGGTTTCCCCGGGAGGGCCCCCGAGACCCAGTACTTC. It encodes CASGFPGRAPETQYF.

Ten or more counts support this clonotype. V is TRBV20-1 and J is TRBJ2-7; weak D call: TRBD2 (6 bases). Trimming took off 3 bases at V and 4 bases at J, with 22 bases between the two ends. In germline, CDR1 is DFQATT, CDR2 SNEGSKA (reference sequence). CDR3 size: 16 residues. The CDR3 sequence is CSARVTETGLGYEQYF. CDR3 coding DNA: TGCAGTGCTAGGGTAACGGAAACGGGACTCGGTTACGAGCAGTACTTC.

V and J are TRBV29-1 and TRBJ2-7; the match to TRBD1 covers 7 bases. The V gene's germline CDR1 is SQVTM and CDR2 ANQGSEA. The CDR3 extends over 14 amino acids. V shed 6 bases and J 0 bases; nucleotides not matched to a gene: 8. The CDR3 DNA is TGCAGCGTCCGTTCCGGGACAGACTCCTACGAGCAGTACTTC. Translated, it gives CSVRSGTDSYEQYF.

The rearrangement uses TRBV10-3 and TRBJ2-1; D gene ambiguous. V lost 6 bases and J lost 4, with 16 bases in between. Germline V gene sequence: CDR1 ENHRY, CDR2 SYGVKD. This CDR3 has 15 amino acids. CDR3 coding DNA: TGTGCCATCAGCGTAGACTCGCCCTTTTACAATGAGCAGTTCTTC. Its protein is CAISVDSPFYNEQFF.

A note on this clonotype: Because it lacks the conserved phenylalanine or tryptophan at the end, this CDR3 is likely a read error. The rearrangement joins TRBV2 to TRBJ2-3; D possibly corresponds to TRBD2 (6 bases). V was shortened by 0 bases and J by 8 bases, with 15 bases between the two germline ends. This CDR3 is 15 amino acids long. Germline loops: CDR1 SNHLY, CDR2 FYNNEI. For the CDR3, the DNA is TGTGCCAGCAGTGAAGCGAGGAGGGCCAGGGCTACGCAGTATTCT. As protein: CASSEARRARATQYS.

This clonotype was seen repeatedly, ten times or more. V gene TRBV20-1 combines with J gene TRBJ2-7; 7 bases match TRBD2. This CDR3 spans 17 amino acids. Unmatched junction bases numbered 14, after V lost 3 bases and J lost 0 bases. The V gene's germline CDR1 is DFQATT and CDR2 SNEGSKA (reference sequence). The CDR3 reads CSASYRPSGYSSYEQYF. The CDR3 nucleotides are TGCAGTGCTAGTTATAGGCCTAGCGGTTATAGCTCCTACGAGCAGTACTTC.

This clonotype has a count of ten or more. The V gene is TRBV6-1, the J gene TRBJ2-7; the D gene is possibly TRBD2 (5 bases). V gave up 2 bases and J gave up 0 bases, with 11 bases separating them. The germline V gene has CDR1 MNHNS and CDR2 SASEGT. The CDR3 runs to 15 residues. Here the CDR3 DNA reads TGTGCCAGCAGTGAACGAGGGCGGATCTCCTACGAGCAGTACTTC. Translation gives CASSERGRISYEQYF.

The J gene is TRBJ1-2, the V gene TRBV27, with TRBD1 matching over 9 bases. The CDR3 has 16 amino acids. CDR1 MNHEY and CDR2 SMNVEV come from the germline V gene (reference sequence). J gave up 8 bases and V 2 bases, and 12 bases lay outside the gene matches. In DNA form, the CDR3 reads TGTGCCAGCAGTTTAGACGCCCGTGGGACAGGGCGAGGCTACACCTTC. This codes for CASSLDARGTGRGYTF.

This clonotype was seen repeatedly, ten times or more. The chain combines TRBV7-2 with TRBJ2-5; D is unresolved. This CDR3 has 14 amino acids. V shed 1 base and J shed 3 bases, with 9 bases lying between them. The germline CDR1 and CDR2 sequences are SGHTA and FQGNSA. The DNA for the CDR3 is TGTGCCAGCAGCTTAGGGCCAGGAAAAGAGACCCAGTACTTC. Its translation is CASSLGPGKETQYF.

This clonotype is classed as medium-sized (0.01 to 0.1%). J is TRBJ1-5 and V is TRBV27; no definite D call. The CDR3 sequence is 14 residues long. Germline values: CDR1 MNHEY, CDR2 SMNVEV (reference sequence). V dropped 7 bases and J dropped 0 bases, with 10 bases sitting between them. As DNA, the CDR3 is TGTGCCAGCATGGCGGGGAATAGCAATCAGCCCCAGCATTTT. Encoded protein: CASMAGNSNQPQHF.